The entry below describes one T cell receptor (beta chain). Germline CDR1 SGHTA, CDR2 FQGTGA. The CDR3 has 22 amino acids. Trimming removed 1 base from V and 4 bases from J; junction bases left unmatched: 21. The assay was immunoSEQ multiplex PCR, and TCRdb's table has in-frame clones only and misses some. In the table there are approximately 1,700 clones, 68% of which are singletons. The data derive from a study of tumour-infiltrating T cells in Burkitt lymphoma. Study at large: Overall and progression-free survival were predicted by productive clonality.

This clonotype was sampled from a human donor with diffuse large B-cell lymphoma. Sequenced: tumor tissue. The chain uses TRBV7-3 and TRBJ1-5; TRBD1 matches 11 bases. CDR3 sequence: CASSLKGMGKRGQGVRNQPQHF. CDR3 coding DNA: TGTGCCAGCAGCTTAAAGGGGATGGGGAAAAGGGGACAGGGGGTCCGAAATCAGCCCCAGCATTTT.